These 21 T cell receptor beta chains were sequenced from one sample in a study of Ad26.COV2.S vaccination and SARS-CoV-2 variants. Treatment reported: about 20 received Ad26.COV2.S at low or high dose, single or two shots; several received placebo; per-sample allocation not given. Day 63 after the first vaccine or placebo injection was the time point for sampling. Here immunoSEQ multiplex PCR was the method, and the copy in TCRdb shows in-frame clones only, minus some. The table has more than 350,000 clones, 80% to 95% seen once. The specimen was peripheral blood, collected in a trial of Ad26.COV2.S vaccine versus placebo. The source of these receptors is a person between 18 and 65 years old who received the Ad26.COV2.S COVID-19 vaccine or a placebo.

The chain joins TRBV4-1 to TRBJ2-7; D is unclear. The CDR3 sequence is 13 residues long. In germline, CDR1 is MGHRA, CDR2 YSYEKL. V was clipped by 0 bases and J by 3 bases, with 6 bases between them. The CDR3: CASSQETVYEQYF. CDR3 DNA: TGCGCCAGCAGCCAAGAAACTGTCTACGAGCAGTACTTC.

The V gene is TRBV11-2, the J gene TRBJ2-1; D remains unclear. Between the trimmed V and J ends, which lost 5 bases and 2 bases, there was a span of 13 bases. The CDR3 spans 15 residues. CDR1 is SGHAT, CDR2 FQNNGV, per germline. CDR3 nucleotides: TGTGCCAGCAGCCTGGCCAGTCTGACCTACAATGAGCAGTTCTTC. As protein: CASSLASLTYNEQFF.

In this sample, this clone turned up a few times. In DNA, the CDR3 is TGTGCCTGGAGAACCGCAGGCAACTCCTATAATTCACCCCTCCACTTT. Translating it yields CAWRTAGNSYNSPLHF. The chain combines TRBV30 with TRBJ1-6; D is unclear. The CDR3 has 16 amino acids. Deletions cut 3 bases from V and 0 bases from J, with 12 bases between. The germline V gene encodes CDR1 GTSNPN and CDR2 SVGIG (reference sequence).

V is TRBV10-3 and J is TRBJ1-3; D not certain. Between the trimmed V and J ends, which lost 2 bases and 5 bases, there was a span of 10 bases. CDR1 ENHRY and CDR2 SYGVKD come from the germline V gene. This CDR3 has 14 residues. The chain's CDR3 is CAISEDGPRNTIYF. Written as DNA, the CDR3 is TGTGCCATCAGTGAGGATGGGCCGAGAAACACCATATATTTT.

CDR3 nucleotide sequence: TGCGCCAGCAGCACTTTAGCGGGGAGCACAGATACGCAGTATTTT. It codes for CASSTLAGSTDTQYF. The chain uses TRBV4-1 and TRBJ2-3; 8 bases agree with TRBD2. V shed 5 bases, J shed 0 bases, and the junction held 4 bases outside the gene matches. Per germline, CDR1 MGHRA and CDR2 YSYEKL. The CDR3 sequence is 15 residues long.

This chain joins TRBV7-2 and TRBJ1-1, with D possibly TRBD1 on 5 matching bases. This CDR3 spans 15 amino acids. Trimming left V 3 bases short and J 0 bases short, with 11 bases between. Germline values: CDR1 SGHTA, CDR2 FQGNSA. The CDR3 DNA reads TGTGCCAGCAGCTTTACAGGACTCATGAACACTGAAGCTTTCTTT. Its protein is CASSFTGLMNTEAFF.

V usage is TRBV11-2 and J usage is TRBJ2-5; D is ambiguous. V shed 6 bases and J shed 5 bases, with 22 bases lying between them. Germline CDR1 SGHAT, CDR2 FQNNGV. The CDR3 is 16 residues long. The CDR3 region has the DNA TGTGCCAGCAGTATAAGGGTGGGCACCGCGGAGGAGACCCAGTACTTC. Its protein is CASSIRVGTAEETQYF.

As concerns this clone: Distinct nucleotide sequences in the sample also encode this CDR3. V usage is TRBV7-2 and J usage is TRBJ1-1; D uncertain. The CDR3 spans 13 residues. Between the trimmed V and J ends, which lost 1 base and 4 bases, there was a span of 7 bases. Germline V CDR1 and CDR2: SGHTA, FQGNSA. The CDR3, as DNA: TGTGCCAGCAGCTTAGAAGGCAGCACTGAAGCTTTCTTT. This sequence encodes CASSLEGSTEAFF.

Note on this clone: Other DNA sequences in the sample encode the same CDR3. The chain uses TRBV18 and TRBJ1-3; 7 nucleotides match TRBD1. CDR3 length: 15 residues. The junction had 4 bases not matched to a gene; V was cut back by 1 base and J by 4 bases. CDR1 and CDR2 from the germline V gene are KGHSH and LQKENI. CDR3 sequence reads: CASSPRQGSGNTIYF. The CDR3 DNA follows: TGTGCCAGCTCACCACGACAGGGATCCGGAAACACCATATATTTT. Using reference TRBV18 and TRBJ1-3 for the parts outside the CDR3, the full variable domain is NAGVMQNPRHLVRRRGQEARLRCSPMKGHSHVYWYRQLPEEGLKFMVYLQKENIIDESGMPKERFSAEFPKEGPSILRIQQVVRGDSAAYFCASSPRQGSGNTIYFGEGSWLTVV.

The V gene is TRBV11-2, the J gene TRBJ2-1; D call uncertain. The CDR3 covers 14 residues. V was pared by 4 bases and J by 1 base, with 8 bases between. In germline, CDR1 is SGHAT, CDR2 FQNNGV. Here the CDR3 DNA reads TGTGCCAGCAGCTCGGAGCATTCCTACAATGAGCAGTTCTTC. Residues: CASSSEHSYNEQFF.

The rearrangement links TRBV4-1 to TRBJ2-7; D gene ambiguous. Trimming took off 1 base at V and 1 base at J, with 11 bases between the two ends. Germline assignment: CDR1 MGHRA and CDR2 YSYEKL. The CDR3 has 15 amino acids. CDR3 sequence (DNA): TGCGCCAGCAGCCAAGGTACGATAGGGTCCTACGAGCAGTACTTC. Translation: CASSQGTIGSYEQYF.

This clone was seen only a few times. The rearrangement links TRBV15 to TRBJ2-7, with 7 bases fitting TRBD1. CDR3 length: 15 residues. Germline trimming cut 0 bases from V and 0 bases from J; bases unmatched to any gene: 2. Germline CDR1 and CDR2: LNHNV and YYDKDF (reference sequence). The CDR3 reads CATSRDRDSSYEQYF. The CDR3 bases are TGTGCCACCAGCAGAGATCGGGACAGCTCCTACGAGCAGTACTTC.

The CDR3 is CASSFSSGTGVYGELFF. In DNA form, the CDR3 reads TGTGCCAGCAGTTTTTCTTCCGGGACAGGGGTTTACGGGGAGCTGTTTTTT. J is TRBJ2-2 and V is TRBV27; 10 bases align to TRBD1. This CDR3 spans 17 amino acids. Germline assignment: CDR1 MNHEY and CDR2 SMNVEV (reference sequence). V was pared by 3 bases and J by 7 bases, with 11 bases of the junction left unmatched.

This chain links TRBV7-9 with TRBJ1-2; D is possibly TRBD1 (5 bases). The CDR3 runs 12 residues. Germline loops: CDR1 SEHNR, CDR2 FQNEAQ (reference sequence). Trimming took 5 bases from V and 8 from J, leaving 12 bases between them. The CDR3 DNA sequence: TGTGCCAGCAGCCAAGGACAATCCGGCTACACCTTC. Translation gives CASSQGQSGYTF.

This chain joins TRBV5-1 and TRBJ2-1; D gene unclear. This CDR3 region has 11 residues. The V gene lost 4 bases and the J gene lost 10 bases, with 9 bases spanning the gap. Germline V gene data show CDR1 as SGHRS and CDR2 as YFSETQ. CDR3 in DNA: TGCGCCAGCAGCGCTGGCTTCGAGCAGTTCTTC. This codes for CASSAGFEQFF.

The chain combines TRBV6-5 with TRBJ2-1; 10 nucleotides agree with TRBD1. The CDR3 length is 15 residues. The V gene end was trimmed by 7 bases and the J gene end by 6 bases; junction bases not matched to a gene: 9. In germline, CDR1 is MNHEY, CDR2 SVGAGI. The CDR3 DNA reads TGTGCCAGCACCGACGGACAGGGGGGCCCCAATGAGCAGTTCTTC. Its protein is CASTDGQGGPNEQFF.

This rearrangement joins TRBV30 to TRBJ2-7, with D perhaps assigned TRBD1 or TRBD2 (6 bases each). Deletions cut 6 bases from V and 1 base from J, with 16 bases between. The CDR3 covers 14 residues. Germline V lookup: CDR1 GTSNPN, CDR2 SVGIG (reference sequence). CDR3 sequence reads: CACGGRGNSYEQYF. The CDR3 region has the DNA TGTGCCTGTGGGGGCCGGGGGAATTCCTACGAGCAGTACTTC.

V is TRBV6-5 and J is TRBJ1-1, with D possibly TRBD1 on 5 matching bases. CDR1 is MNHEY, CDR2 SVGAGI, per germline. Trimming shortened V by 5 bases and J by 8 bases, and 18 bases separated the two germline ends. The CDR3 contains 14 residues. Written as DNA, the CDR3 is TGTGCCAGCAGTAAGGGCGGGACGAGACAGGAAGCTTTCTTT. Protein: CASSKGGTRQEAFF.

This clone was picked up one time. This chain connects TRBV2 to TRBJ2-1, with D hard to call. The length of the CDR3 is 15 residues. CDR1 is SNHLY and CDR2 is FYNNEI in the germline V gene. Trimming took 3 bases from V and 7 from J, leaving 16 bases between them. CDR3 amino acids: CASSESRMGKNEQFF. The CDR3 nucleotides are TGTGCCAGCAGTGAGAGTCGTATGGGGAAGAATGAGCAGTTCTTC. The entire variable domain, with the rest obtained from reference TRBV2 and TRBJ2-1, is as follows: EPEVTQTPSHQVTQMGQEVILRCVPISNHLYFYWYRQILGQKVEFLVSFYNNEISEKSEIFDDQFSVERPDGSNFTLKIRSTKLEDSAMYFCASSESRMGKNEQFFGPGTRLTVL.

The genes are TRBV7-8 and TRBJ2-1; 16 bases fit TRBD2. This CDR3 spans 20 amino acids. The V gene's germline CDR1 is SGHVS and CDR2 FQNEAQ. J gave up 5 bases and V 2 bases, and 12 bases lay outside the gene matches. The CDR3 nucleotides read TGTGCCAGCAGCTTACGGAGCCAGGGACTAGCGGGAGGGCCCCACAATGAGCAGTTCTTC. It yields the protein CASSLRSQGLAGGPHNEQFF.

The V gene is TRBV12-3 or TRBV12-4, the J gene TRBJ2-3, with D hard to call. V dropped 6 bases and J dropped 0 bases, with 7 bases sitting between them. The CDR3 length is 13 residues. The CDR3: CASSKTSTDTQYF. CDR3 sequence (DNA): TGTGCCAGCAGCAAAACTAGCACAGATACGCAGTATTTT.